This TCR beta chain was captured by sequencing in a study of OX40 agonist ivuxolimab in advanced cancers. The wider study: Males comprised roughly four fifths of the group, whose mean age was approximately 60 years (range roughly 20 to 85).

Germline loops: CDR1 SGHTA, CDR2 FQGTGA. The CDR3 has 14 amino acids. V lost 3 bases and J lost 7; bases outside the gene matches: 0. Here immunoSEQ multiplex PCR was the method, and the copy in TCRdb shows in-frame clones only, minus some. The table has roughly 50,000 clones, roughly 85% seen once; the top ten hold around 3.9%. The specimen was CD4+ or CD8+ T cells sorted from blood, collected in a trial of the OX40 agonist ivuxolimab. The rearrangement links TRBV7-3 to TRBJ2-1; 13 bases are a match to TRBD2. This receptor was obtained from an adult with an advanced solid tumor such as melanoma, head and neck, liver or kidney cancer. CDR3 sequence (DNA): TGTGCCAGCAGCTTGACTAGCGGGGGGAATGAGCAGTTCTTC. Translating gives CASSLTSGGNEQFF.